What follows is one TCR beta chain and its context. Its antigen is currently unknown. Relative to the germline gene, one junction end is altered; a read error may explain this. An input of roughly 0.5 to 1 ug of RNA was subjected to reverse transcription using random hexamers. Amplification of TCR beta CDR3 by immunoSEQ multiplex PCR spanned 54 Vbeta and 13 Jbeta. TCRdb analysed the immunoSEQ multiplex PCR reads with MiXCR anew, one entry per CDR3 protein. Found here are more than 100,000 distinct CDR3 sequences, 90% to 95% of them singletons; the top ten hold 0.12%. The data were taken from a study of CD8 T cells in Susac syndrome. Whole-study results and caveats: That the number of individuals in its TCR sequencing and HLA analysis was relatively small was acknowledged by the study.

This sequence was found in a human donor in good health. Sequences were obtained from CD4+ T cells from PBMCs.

The CDR3 DNA follows: TGTGCCGGCAGCCCGAGGGCCGTCTCTTCGGGAAACACCATATATTTT. Its translation: CAGSPRAVSSGNTIYF. V is TRBV7-9 and J is TRBJ1-3; no clear D. The CDR3 has 16 amino acids. Germline CDR1 and CDR2: SEHNR and FQNEAQ (reference sequence).